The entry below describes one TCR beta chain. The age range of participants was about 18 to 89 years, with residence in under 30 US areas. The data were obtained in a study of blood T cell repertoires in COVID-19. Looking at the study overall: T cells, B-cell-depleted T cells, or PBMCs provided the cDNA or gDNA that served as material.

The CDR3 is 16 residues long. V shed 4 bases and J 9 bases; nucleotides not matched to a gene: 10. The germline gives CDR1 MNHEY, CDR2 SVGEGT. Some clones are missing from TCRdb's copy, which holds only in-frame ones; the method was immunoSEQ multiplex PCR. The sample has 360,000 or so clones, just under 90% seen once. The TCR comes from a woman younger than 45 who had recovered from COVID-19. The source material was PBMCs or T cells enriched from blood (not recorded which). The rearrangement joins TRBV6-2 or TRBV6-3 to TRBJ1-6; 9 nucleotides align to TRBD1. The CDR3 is CASSFLRDRDFSPLHF. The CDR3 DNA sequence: TGTGCCAGCAGTTTTCTCCGGGACAGGGATTTTTCACCCCTCCACTTT.